Detailed here is one TCR beta chain. Sequence at one end of the junction differs from germline and may be a read error. The CDR3 covers 16 residues. Germline V lookup: CDR1 MNHEY, CDR2 SMNVEV (reference sequence). The genomic DNA TCR beta CDR3 region underwent two rounds of multiplex PCR. Gene-specific TRBV and TRBJ primers were used in PCR round one. Amplification in the second PCR round was performed with universal primers. TCRdb processed the multiplex PCR reads anew with MiXCR; each CDR3 protein has one entry. The repertoire holds under 15,000 distinct CDR3 sequences, with roughly 52% as singletons. The data belong to a study of prognosis after radiotherapy for stage I lung cancer. Overall study: Over twelve of the patients were found to have newly diagnosed primary stage I lung tumors, and a few were living with oligometastatic NSCLC after surgical resection of the primary tumor.

For each of two time points, an approximately 6-milliliter draw of peripheral blood was taken. The TCR was taken from a donor over 45 with non-small cell lung cancer. The sample consisted of PBMCs, taken before or after stereotactic body radiation therapy (not recorded which). The rearrangement links TRBV27 to TRBJ2-2; D gene uncertain. CDR3 residues: CASSLAPGSWTGELFF. The DNA of the CDR3 is TGTGCCAGCAGTTTGGCCCCTGGGTCATGGACCGGTGAGCTGTTTTTT.